These 4 T cell receptor beta chains came from one sample sequenced in a study of T cells in Graves' hyperthyroidism and ophthalmopathy. RNA transcripts served as the template for amplifying TCR beta CDR3 regions. The HTBI set primed first-round TCR CDR3 RT-PCR. TCRdb passed the multiplex PCR reads through MiXCR, listing each CDR3 protein once. Among about 600,000 distinct CDR3 sequences listed, more than 15% were seen once. Specimen: blood. The receptor set was obtained from a woman in her thirties or forties with Graves' ophthalmopathy.

This clonotype was counted between two and nine times. Here the CDR3 reads CASSAQSGNTIYF. The CDR3 DNA reads TGTGCCAGCAGCGCACAATCTGGAAACACCATATATTTT. V gene TRBV12-3 or TRBV12-4 combines with J gene TRBJ1-3; the D is unclear. The CDR3 runs 13 residues. With 6 bases removed from V and 1 base from J, the gap between germline ends came to 7 bases.

V and J are TRBV7-2 and TRBJ2-5, with TRBD1 matching 8 bases. The CDR3 has 16 amino acids. CDR1 is SGHTA, CDR2 FQGNSA, per germline. The trim removed 3 bases at V and 4 bases at J, leaving 10 bases unmatched. The CDR3 is CASSLGWGTGGETQYF. CDR3 coding DNA: TGTGCCAGCAGCTTGGGGTGGGGTACAGGGGGAGAGACCCAGTACTTC.

The chain couples TRBV7-8 to TRBJ1-2, with 7 bases aligning to TRBD1. J gave up 5 bases and V 5 bases, and 11 bases lay outside the gene matches. The CDR3 loop spans 15 amino acids. The germline CDR1 and CDR2 sequences are SGHVS and FQNEAQ. CDR3 nucleotide sequence: TGTGCCAGCAGCCTCCCGGACAGGCCGCTGTATGGCTACACCTTC. Protein product: CASSLPDRPLYGYTF.

The rearrangement joins TRBV5-5 to TRBJ1-3; TRBD1 is a possible D gene (6 bases). This CDR3 spans 16 amino acids. The germline CDR1 and CDR2 sequences are SGHKS and YYEKEE (reference sequence). V lost 4 bases and J 0 bases, leaving 14 bases between the germline ends. The CDR3 region is CASSRLQGDSGNTIYF. In DNA, the CDR3 is TGTGCCAGCAGCAGACTACAGGGAGACTCTGGAAACACCATATATTTT.